Listed below are T cell receptor beta chains from one sample, sequenced in a study of blood T cell repertoires in COVID-19. TCRdb's copy holds only in-frame clones and misses some; the assay was immunoSEQ multiplex PCR. The sample comprises over 200,000 clones, approximately 91% of which are singletons, and less than 3.5% rests with the top ten. Sequences were obtained from peripheral blood. The receptors were sampled from an older woman with acute or convalescent COVID-19. CDR3s include the opening cysteine and the closing phenylalanine or tryptophan. D genes are given only for firm matches. Clone size is given for some rows only: seen once, a few or many times, or a class if the clone is expanded.

-,-,TRBJ2-3,TRBV3-1/TRBV3-2,CASSQQRDTQYF,TGTGCCAGCAGCCAACAGCGGGATACGCAGTATTTT
once,-,TRBJ1-2,TRBV14,CASSQEQGRNGYTF,TGTGCCAGCAGCCAAGAACAGGGACGGAATGGCTACACCTTC
-,-,TRBJ1-2,TRBV29-1,CSVDGTKDGYTF,TGCAGCGTTGATGGGACAAAAGATGGCTACACCTTC
-,TRBD1,TRBJ2-7,TRBV18,CASSAGTASSYEQYF,TGTGCCAGCTCAGCAGGGACAGCGAGCTCCTACGAGCAGTACTTC
-,TRBD2,TRBJ2-3,TRBV10-2,CATRASGGTSADTQYF,TGCGCCACCCGAGCTAGCGGGGGGACTTCGGCAGATACGCAGTATTTT
-,TRBD2,TRBJ2-1,TRBV7-2,CASSVLLAGNYNEQFF,TGTGCCAGCAGCGTACTACTAGCGGGAAACTACAATGAGCAGTTCTTC
-,-,TRBJ2-5,TRBV3-1/TRBV3-2,CASSQNGRGGETQYF,TGTGCCAGCAGCCAAAACGGGAGAGGAGGAGAGACCCAGTACTTC
few,TRBD1,TRBJ2-7,TRBV7-7,CASSPGTGATYEQYF,TGTGCCAGCAGCCCTGGGACAGGGGCCACCTACGAGCAGTACTTC
-,-,TRBJ2-4,TRBV3-1/TRBV3-2,CASSQGFRETLAKNIQYF,TGTGCCAGCAGCCAAGGGTTTCGGGAAACCCTAGCCAAAAACATTCAGTACTTC
-,-,TRBJ2-7,TRBV11-2,CASSFGQGNYEQYF,TGTGCCAGCAGCTTTGGGCAGGGGAATTACGAGCAGTACTTC
-,TRBD1,TRBJ1-4,TRBV5-1,CASSLMGQPNEKLFF,TGCGCCAGCAGCTTGATGGGACAGCCTAATGAAAAACTGTTTTTT
once,-,TRBJ2-4,TRBV7-7,CASSLSPEDIQYF,TGTGCCAGCAGCTTATCTCCTGAGGACATTCAGTACTTC
-,-,TRBJ1-5,TRBV24-1,CATSDSGVSSNQPQHF,TGTGCCACCAGTGATTCAGGGGTTAGTAGCAATCAGCCCCAGCATTTT
-,-,TRBJ1-1,TRBV3-1/TRBV3-2,CASSQEAGLNTEAFF,TGTGCCAGCAGCCAAGAGGCAGGGTTGAACACTGAAGCTTTCTTT
-,TRBD1,TRBJ1-5,TRBV28,CASSFGGGADQPQHF,TGTGCCAGCAGTTTCGGAGGGGGCGCCGATCAGCCCCAGCATTTT
-,-,TRBJ1-5,TRBV6-5,CASSPTGNGNQPQHF,TGTGCCAGCAGTCCAACAGGGAACGGCAATCAGCCCCAGCATTTT
few,-,TRBJ2-1,TRBV12-3/TRBV12-4,CASREAAYNEQFF,TGTGCCAGCAGAGAAGCGGCCTACAATGAGCAGTTCTTC
-,TRBD1,TRBJ1-4,TRBV15,CATSRDWTGRNEKLFF,TGTGCCACCAGCAGAGATTGGACAGGGAGAAATGAAAAACTGTTTTTT
-,TRBD2,TRBJ2-1,TRBV28,CASSTLAGLMSTQFF,TGTGCCAGCAGCACTCTAGCGGGATTAATGAGTACACAGTTCTTC
-,-,TRBJ2-5,TRBV2,CASSELSSRGGTQYF,TGTGCCAGCAGTGAACTGAGTTCCCGGGGTGGGACCCAGTACTTC
once,-,TRBJ2-1,TRBV21-1,CASSKAQGDRDNEQFF,TGTGCCAGCAGCAAAGCCCAAGGAGACAGGGACAATGAGCAGTTCTTC
-,-,TRBJ1-2,TRBV18,CASSPDRDYGYTF,TGTGCCAGCTCACCAGACAGAGACTATGGCTACACCTTC
-,TRBD1,TRBJ2-6,TRBV19,CASRKHQGDSGANVLTF,TGTGCCAGCCGAAAACATCAGGGGGACTCTGGGGCCAACGTCCTGACTTTC
-,TRBD1,TRBJ1-2,TRBV6-5,CASSRQGTGYTF,TGTGCCAGCAGTCGACAGGGGACTGGCTACACCTTC
-,TRBD1,TRBJ2-1,TRBV10-3,CAISEGTEYNEQFF,TGTGCCATCAGTGAAGGGACAGAGTACAATGAGCAGTTCTTC
-,-,TRBJ1-4,TRBV14,CASSHFPGATNEKLFF,TGTGCCAGCAGCCATTTTCCGGGAGCAACTAATGAAAAACTGTTTTTT
-,TRBD2,TRBJ2-1,TRBV11-3,CASSFGGTNNEQFF,TGTGCCAGCAGCTTTGGAGGGACTAACAATGAGCAGTTCTTC
-,-,TRBJ2-3,TRBV7-9,CASSYYTDTQYF,TGTGCCAGCAGCTATTACACAGATACGCAGTATTTT
-,TRBD1,TRBJ1-5,TRBV7-8,CASSLLGTVNQPQHF,TGTGCCAGCAGCTTGTTGGGGACAGTAAATCAGCCCCAGCATTTT
-,-,TRBJ2-3,TRBV7-3,CASSPGDRYTQYF,TGTGCCAGCAGCCCGGGGGACAGATATACGCAGTATTTT
-,-,TRBJ2-7,TRBV7-2,CASSPGRAQPYEQYF,TGTGCCAGCAGTCCCGGCAGGGCCCAACCCTACGAGCAGTACTTC
-,TRBD2,TRBJ2-1,TRBV7-9,CASSITSGAYNEQFF,TGTGCCAGCAGCATAACTAGCGGGGCTTACAATGAGCAGTTCTTC
once,TRBD1,TRBJ2-3,TRBV15,CATSRDPQGAGDTQYF,TGTGCCACCAGCAGAGATCCTCAGGGGGCTGGAGATACGCAGTATTTT
-,TRBD1,TRBJ2-7,TRBV4-2,CASSYLTGAQAYEQYF,TGTGCCAGCAGCTACCTGACAGGGGCTCAAGCCTACGAGCAGTACTTC
-,-,TRBJ1-3,TRBV29-1,CSVEAGPTQREGNTIYF,TGCAGCGTTGAAGCAGGCCCCACCCAACGGGAGGGAAACACCATATATTTT
-,TRBD2,TRBJ2-1,TRBV27,CASSERLAGGLIGEQFF,TGTGCCAGCAGTGAACGACTAGCGGGGGGGCTCATTGGTGAGCAGTTCTTC
-,-,TRBJ2-1,TRBV10-2,CASRLIYNEQFF,TGCGCCAGCAGACTAATTTACAATGAGCAGTTCTTC
many,-,TRBJ2-7,TRBV5-6,CASSLRGNAHEQYF,TGTGCCAGCAGCTTAAGAGGCAATGCTCACGAGCAGTACTTC
-,-,TRBJ1-5,TRBV5-1,CASSFDRNQPQHF,TGCGCCAGCAGCTTTGACAGAAATCAGCCCCAGCATTTT
-,TRBD1,TRBJ1-3,TRBV6-6,CASSYDRASGNTIYF,TGTGCCAGCAGTTACGACAGGGCGAGCGGAAACACCATATATTTT
-,TRBD1,TRBJ1-6,TRBV6-4,CASRKDRTGAPLHF,TGTGCCAGCAGGAAGGACAGGACGGGCGCACCCCTCCACTTT
-,-,TRBJ2-4,TRBV18,CASSPPRTATKNIQYF,TGTGCCAGCTCACCACCCCGGACAGCTACCAAAAACATTCAGTACTTC
-,-,TRBJ1-6,TRBV4-3,CASSQASSGSYNSPLHF,TGCGCCAGCAGCCAAGCCAGTTCGGGCTCCTATAATTCACCCCTCCACTTT
-,TRBD2,TRBJ2-2,TRBV20-1,CSASSGLAGVVGELFF,TGCAGTGCTAGTTCGGGACTAGCGGGAGTCGTCGGGGAGCTGTTTTTT
-,-,TRBJ2-7,TRBV5-1,CASSLAGLGKNSYEQYF,TGCGCCAGCAGCTTGGCGGGACTCGGAAAGAACTCCTACGAGCAGTACTTC
-,-,TRBJ2-2,TRBV6-6,CASNEAQGSGGELFF,TGTGCCAGCAATGAGGCCCAGGGGAGCGGCGGGGAGCTGTTTTTT
-,TRBD2,TRBJ2-1,TRBV15,CATSRDGRGVINEQFF,TGTGCCACCAGCAGAGATGGACGGGGGGTGATTAATGAGCAGTTCTTC
-,-,TRBJ1-5,TRBV9,CASSVDLAQGQPQHF,TGTGCCAGCAGCGTAGATTTGGCCCAGGGGCAGCCCCAGCATTTT
-,-,TRBJ1-2,TRBV19,CASRSGLGYTF,TGTGCCAGTAGGTCAGGGCTTGGCTACACCTTC
-,TRBD1,TRBJ1-2,TRBV5-1,CASSEDRVGYTF,TGCGCCAGCAGCGAGGACAGGGTTGGCTACACCTTC
-,-,TRBJ2-7,TRBV30,CAWSSTSYEQYF,TGTGCCTGGAGTTCTACCTCCTACGAGCAGTACTTC
-,-,TRBJ2-1,TRBV9,CASSAPGTGNNEQFF,TGTGCCAGCAGCGCGCCAGGGACTGGAAACAATGAGCAGTTCTTC
-,-,TRBJ1-3,TRBV10-1,CASPEGWGIYF,TGCGCCAGCCCTGAGGGATGGGGCATATATTTT
-,TRBD1,TRBJ1-6,TRBV18,CASSPLTGENSPLHF,TGTGCCAGCTCACCACTTACAGGGGAGAATTCACCCCTCCACTTT
-,TRBD2,TRBJ2-5,TRBV7-6,CASRPRGGRETQYF,TGTGCCAGCAGGCCTCGGGGGGGCCGAGAGACCCAGTACTTC
-,-,TRBJ2-1,TRBV18,CASSSRRDSYNEQFF,TGTGCCAGCTCATCACGGCGGGACTCCTACAATGAGCAGTTCTTC
-,-,TRBJ1-2,TRBV29-1,CSVRDGTTGYTF,TGCAGCGTTCGGGACGGGACTACCGGCTACACCTTC
-,TRBD2,TRBJ2-5,TRBV19,CATGRTSGGSTKETQYF,TGTGCCACGGGACGGACTAGCGGGGGTTCAACCAAAGAGACCCAGTACTTC